A single sample is the source of the 19 T cell receptor beta chains below, sequenced in a study of cytomegalovirus exposure and HLA in healthy donors. Profiling relied on immunoSEQ multiplex PCR, and the TCRdb table lists in-frame clones only, not all of them. This table holds 250,000 to 400,000 clones, roughly nine tenths found once. Sequencing was performed on PBMCs. The source of these receptors is a woman aged 25 to 45 in good health and CMV-seropositive.

The chain has TRBV7-3 and TRBJ2-1; TRBD2 matches 9 bases. CDR1 SGHTA and CDR2 FQGTGA come from the germline V gene. After removal of 0 bases from V and 9 bases from J, the junction contained 6 bases not matched to a gene. The CDR3 covers 15 residues. The CDR3 reads CASSLTRTSDSEQFF. CDR3 nucleotides: TGTGCCAGCAGCTTAACAAGGACTAGCGACAGTGAGCAGTTCTTC.

The CDR3 spells CASSVEPAGSTDTQYF. The CDR3 nucleotides are TGTGCCAGCAGCGTAGAGCCGGCAGGGTCAACAGATACGCAGTATTTT. This sequence joins TRBV9 and TRBJ2-3, with D tentatively TRBD1 (5 bases). The CDR3 runs to 16 residues. With 0 bases removed from V and 3 bases from J, the gap between germline ends came to 14 bases. Per the germline V gene, CDR1 is SGDLS and CDR2 is YYNGEE.

V and J are TRBV27 and TRBJ1-5; 7 bases match TRBD1. Per germline, CDR1 MNHEY and CDR2 SMNVEV (reference sequence). The CDR3 length is 15 residues. Trimming took 0 bases from V and 12 from J; bases not matched to a gene: 11. The CDR3 reads CASSLSPGGLSGQHF. In DNA form, the CDR3 reads TGTGCCAGCAGTTTATCGCCAGGGGGGTTATCTGGCCAGCATTTT.

The chain couples TRBV6-6 to TRBJ2-5; D is perhaps TRBD2 (6 bases). Per germline, CDR1 MNHNY and CDR2 SVGAGI (reference sequence). V was pared by 2 bases and J by 7 bases, with 17 bases between. The CDR3 extends over 15 amino acids. This CDR3 reads CASSYERTRGGTQYF. CDR3 bases: TGTGCCAGCAGTTACGAGCGGACTCGGGGAGGGACCCAGTACTTC.

The chain combines TRBV11-2 with TRBJ2-1, with D possibly matching TRBD1 (6 bases). CDR1 and CDR2 from the germline V gene are SGHAT and FQNNGV. Trimming took 5 bases from V and 2 from J, leaving 16 bases between them. This CDR3 region has 16 residues. In nucleotides, the CDR3 is TGTGCCAGCAGCGTCCTACAGGGAACTCCCTACAATGAGCAGTTCTTC. This sequence encodes CASSVLQGTPYNEQFF.

V and J are TRBV7-9 and TRBJ2-5; 7 bases align to TRBD1. CDR3 size: 14 residues. After removal of 5 bases from V and 5 bases from J, the junction contained 8 bases not matched to a gene. Germline CDR1 reads SEHNR; CDR2 reads FQNEAQ (reference sequence). The CDR3 loop reads CASSDTGAGETQYF. The CDR3 DNA reads TGTGCCAGCAGCGATACAGGGGCTGGGGAGACCCAGTACTTC.

The chain has TRBV11-2 and TRBJ2-3; 7 nucleotides line up with TRBD2. The CDR3 runs to 14 residues. V dropped 3 bases and J dropped 4; count of bases not matched to a gene: 4. From germline, CDR1 is SGHAT and CDR2 FQNNGV. DNA of the CDR3: TGTGCCAGCAGCTTCGGGCTAGCGGCAGATACGCAGTATTTT. Amino acids: CASSFGLAADTQYF.

This clone was detected many times. The chain has TRBV7-3 and TRBJ1-6; D is undetermined. The V end was cut by 4 bases, the J end by 5 bases, with 9 bases between. Germline-derived CDR1 and CDR2 are SGHTA and FQGTGA. The CDR3 is 14 amino acids. The CDR3 DNA is TGTGCCAGCAGCTCCGGACCGAATAATTCACCCCTCCACTTT. Translating gives CASSSGPNNSPLHF.

The rearrangement joins TRBV7-9 to TRBJ2-3; 12 bases match TRBD1. The ends lost 6 bases at V and 4 bases at J; junction bases unmatched: 2. This CDR3 contains 14 residues. CDR1 and CDR2 (germline): SEHNR, FQNEAQ (reference sequence). CDR3 in DNA: TGTGCCAGCAGGGGACAGGGGGCCCCAGATACGCAGTATTTT. Translating it yields CASRGQGAPDTQYF.

The V gene is TRBV6-5, the J gene TRBJ2-5; 8 nucleotides agree with TRBD1. V was clipped by 5 bases and J by 5 bases; unmatched bases: 4. The CDR3 is made up of 13 amino acids. Germline CDR1 and CDR2: MNHEY and SVGAGI. The CDR3 region is CASSPDRVETQYF. CDR3 DNA: TGTGCCAGCAGTCCGGACAGGGTGGAGACCCAGTACTTC.

The V call is TRBV5-6, the J call TRBJ2-2; D is uncertain. Germline V CDR1 and CDR2: SGHDT, YYEEEE. The CDR3 runs 15 residues. The V end was cut by 4 bases, the J end by 0 bases, with 10 bases between. CDR3 DNA: TGTGCCAGCAGCCCCAGCTTATCGAACACCGGGGAGCTGTTTTTT. It specifies CASSPSLSNTGELFF.

V usage is TRBV5-8 and J usage is TRBJ2-7, with a tentative D call TRBD1 (5 bases). Germline CDR1 SGHTS, CDR2 YDEGEE. V lost 0 bases and J lost 6, with 16 bases in between. This CDR3 is 15 amino acids long. Here the CDR3 reads CASSLVGVGRSEQYF. CDR3 nucleotides: TGTGCCAGCAGCTTGGTAGGGGTCGGTAGGAGCGAGCAGTACTTC. Using reference TRBV5-8 and TRBJ2-7 for the parts outside the CDR3, the full variable domain is EAGVTQSPTHLIKTRGQQATLRCSPISGHTSVYWYQQALGLGLQFLLWYDEGEERNRGNFPPRFSGRQFPNYSSELNVNALELEDSALYLCASSLVGVGRSEQYFGPGTRLTVT.

V usage is TRBV6-4 and J usage is TRBJ1-4, with D possibly being TRBD1 (6 bases). Germline CDR1 MRHNA, CDR2 SNTAGT. The CDR3 runs 20 residues. Trimming left V 0 bases short and J 3 bases short, with 23 bases between. The CDR3 sequence is CASSDSKVCVQGRPNEKLFF. CDR3 in DNA: TGTGCCAGCAGTGACTCGAAAGTGTGTGTGCAGGGGAGGCCTAATGAAAAACTGTTTTTT.

The chain uses TRBV7-8 and TRBJ2-3; 7 bases are a match to TRBD2. In germline, CDR1 is SGHVS, CDR2 FQNEAQ. The CDR3 is 15 amino acids. Unmatched junction bases numbered 7, after V lost 1 base and J lost 6 bases. The CDR3 loop reads CASSLEGRDGDTQYF. Written as DNA, the CDR3 is TGTGCCAGCAGCTTAGAGGGGAGGGATGGGGATACGCAGTATTTT.

Only one count was recorded for this clone. The CDR3, as DNA: TGTGCCAGCAGTTTATGGTTAGGGGGTTTCGCTGAAGCTTTCTTT. Amino acids: CASSLWLGGFAEAFF. The V and J genes are TRBV28 and TRBJ1-1; tentative D call: TRBD1 (6 bases). The CDR3 runs to 15 residues. Trimming took 0 bases from V and 6 from J, leaving 14 bases between them. Germline CDR1 reads MDHEN; CDR2 reads SYDVKM.

The chain uses TRBV6-4 and TRBJ2-3, with D possibly being TRBD2 (6 bases). Per germline, CDR1 MRHNA and CDR2 SNTAGT. This CDR3 is built from 13 residues. V was clipped by 8 bases and J by 2 bases, with 11 bases between them. As DNA, the CDR3 is TGTGCCAGCCGGGAGTCAAACACAGATACGCAGTATTTT. Protein product: CASRESNTDTQYF.

The rearrangement uses TRBV27 and TRBJ1-2, with 8 nucleotides matching TRBD1. Germline V lookup: CDR1 MNHEY, CDR2 SMNVEV (reference sequence). Trimming took 5 bases from V and 6 from J; bases not matched to a gene: 8. The CDR3 contains 14 residues. The CDR3 loop reads CASSTRQGANGYTF. As DNA, the CDR3 is TGTGCCAGCAGTACTCGGCAGGGGGCTAATGGCTACACCTTC.

The chain couples TRBV7-6 to TRBJ1-1; D is unclear. The CDR3 loop spans 14 amino acids. The V gene lost 2 bases and the J gene lost 5 bases, with 12 bases spanning the gap. The germline V gene encodes CDR1 SGHVS and CDR2 FNYEAQ. The CDR3 sequence is CASSLSGGRTEAFF. The CDR3 DNA follows: TGTGCCAGCAGCTTAAGCGGTGGCAGGACTGAAGCTTTCTTT.

The chain links TRBV15 to TRBJ2-3; unclear D gene. V lost 0 bases, J lost 4 bases, and 8 bases lay in between. Germline V CDR1 and CDR2: LNHNV, YYDKDF (reference sequence). The CDR3 sequence is 14 residues long. The DNA for the CDR3 is TGTGCCACCAGCAGAGATTCCAGGTCAGATACGCAGTATTTT. This sequence encodes CATSRDSRSDTQYF.